This T cell receptor (beta chain) was obtained from a study of T cell repertoires in cytomegalovirus infection. For the study at large: Public TCR beta signatures marked donors with CMV infection and the matching HLA.

Study-level results: Summed public TCR beta family frequency identified CMV carriers bearing the relevant HLA. CMV-specific TCR beta clonotypes restricted by HLA-C were the ones dominating the ex vivo response.

The V and J ends lost 6 bases and 10 bases, in that order; junction bases with no gene match: 12. This CDR3 region has 15 residues. Per germline, CDR1 MDHEN and CDR2 SYDVKM. A single record per CDR3 protein comes from TCRdb applying MiXCR to the reads. The sample has around 190,000 distinct CDR3 sequences; 13% to 15% are singletons. In regard to this clonotype: Its antigen is not known.

V usage is TRBV28 and J usage is TRBJ1-6; TRBD1 aligns across 7 bases. The receptor was derived from a human donor in good health (CMV status not recorded). Some clones in this sample may be carry-over from other donors' samples. Sequenced: PBMCs. The CDR3 DNA reads TGTGCCAGCAGCCCCCGGGACAGTCTACCGTCACCCCTCCACTTT. Translation: CASSPRDSLPSPLHF.